This T cell receptor beta chain was obtained from a study of shared clonotypes between healthy human individuals (dated by TCRdb to between 2020 and 2021). General notes on the study: A couple of women and a few men aged 18 to 49 years were included in the cohort. To estimate repertoire size and how much clonotypes are shared between individuals, the study performed deep sequencing of blood TCR repertoires from about 5 healthy adults. Libraries were prepared and TCR repertoires were sequenced by different laboratories using diverse techniques, in order to increase sequencing depth and limit assay-specific biases. Between about 0.85 and 9.5 billion PBMCs per donor were obtained by leukapheresis. Results and caveats for the whole study, not just this receptor: Based on pairwise subsampling, the degree of clonotype sharing among donors was expected to be affected by sequencing depth. The genetic and exposure-history diversity represented was limited by the small number of donors. Sampling was restricted to blood, and TCR repertoires in tissues likely differ from the TCR repertoires found in blood.

As to this clone: What antigen it recognizes has not been identified. The sample holds no much larger clone one base away, and base qualities are not on file.

Using the deep immunoSEQ assay, TCR CDR3 regions were amplified from genomic DNA by multiplex PCR. For each cell subset, the extracted genomic DNA was distributed evenly across all wells of several immunoSEQ 96-well plates, and each plate served as one replicate. For unsorted PBMC, roughly 270 ng genomic DNA, equal to 32,000 or so T cell genomes, was loaded into each replicate PCR. Unsorted PBMC genomic DNA was sequenced across ten immunoSEQ deep assay plates. Purified libraries were measured with a Qubit 3.0 fluorometer, size-checked on a Bioanalyzer 2100, and measured again with the KAPA Library Quantification kit. A separate single-read 150-cycle Illumina NextSeq 550 flow cell was used to sequence each immunoSEQ 96-well plate. In the paper's pipeline: Because only junctional sequences without quality scores were contained in the immunoSEQ output, filtering matching that applied to full-length reads could not be performed. Sequences were annotated with PyIR, a Python wrapper for IgBLAST v1.9, using IMGT germline references to assign V/J genes and CDR3. Reads with weak V/J assignments (E-value above 1e-6), missing CDR3, stop codons, out-of-frame junctions, or ambiguous translated residues were removed. A V3J clonotype was defined by an identical inferred V gene, J gene, and CDR3 amino acid sequence. The percentage overlap between two repertoires was calculated by dividing the number of shared unique clonotypes by the size of the smaller repertoire. Richness of each repertoire was evaluated using RTK rarefaction, the Chao1 estimator, and Recon v2.1 estimates of unobserved clonotypes. Held by TCRdb, this immuneACCESS table contains in-frame sequences only and omits some clones. Under half of the omission traces to an unresolved V gene where checked; the cause of the rest is unknown. V and J calls plus clone size are reproduced from that table; the DNA served to infer D and trimming. A total of about 490,000 clones appear in this sample, 81% of them only once. About 12% of the sample rests with the top ten.

Healthy HIV-negative adults with no recently reported acute infections or vaccinations were included as donors. All donors were Caucasian adults living in Nashville, Tennessee, USA. For unsorted samples, some 100 million PBMCs were counted, and genomic DNA was extracted using the QIAamp DNA Blood Mini kit. Blood was collected by leukapheresis, and PBMCs were isolated by Ficoll-Histopaque density gradient centrifugation and then cryopreserved in liquid nitrogen vapor phase. The CDR3, from cysteine to phenylalanine, totals 18 residues. Here the CDR3 DNA is all that survives: 54 bases in frame from base 1. CDR1 and CDR2 are read off the germline V gene as SGHVS and FQNEAQ. Trimming accounts for 4 bases at V and 1 base at J, while the number of junction bases matched to no gene is 11.

Recombination connected TRBV7-8 to TRBJ2-3; 10 bases in the middle match TRBD2. This clonotype originated in a woman between 40 and 55 years old in good health. Some clones in this sample may be carry-over from other donors' samples. Sequencing was carried out using PBMCs. The CDR3 region reads CASSSRWTSGEGTDTQYF. In nucleotides, the sequence is TGTGCCAGCAGCTCCCGCTGGACTAGCGGAGAGGGCACAGATACGCAGTATTTT.